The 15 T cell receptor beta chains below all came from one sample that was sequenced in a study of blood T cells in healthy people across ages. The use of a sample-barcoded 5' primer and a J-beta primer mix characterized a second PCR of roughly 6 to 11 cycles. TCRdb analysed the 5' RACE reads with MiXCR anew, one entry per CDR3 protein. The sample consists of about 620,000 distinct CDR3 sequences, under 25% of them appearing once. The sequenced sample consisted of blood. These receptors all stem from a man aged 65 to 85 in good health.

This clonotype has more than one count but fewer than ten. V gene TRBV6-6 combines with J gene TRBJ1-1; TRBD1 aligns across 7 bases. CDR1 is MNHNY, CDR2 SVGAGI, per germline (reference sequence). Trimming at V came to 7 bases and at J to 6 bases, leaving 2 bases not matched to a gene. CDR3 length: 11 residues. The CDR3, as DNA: TGTGCCAGCACGGGACAGTCTGAAGCTTTCTTT. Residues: CASTGQSEAFF.

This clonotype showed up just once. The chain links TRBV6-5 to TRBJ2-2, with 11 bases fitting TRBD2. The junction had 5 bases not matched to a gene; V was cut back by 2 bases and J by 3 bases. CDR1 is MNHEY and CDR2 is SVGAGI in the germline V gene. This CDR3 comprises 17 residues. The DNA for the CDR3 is TGTGCCAGCAGTTACGCCGGACTAGCGGGCTACACCGGGGAGCTGTTTTTT. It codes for CASSYAGLAGYTGELFF.

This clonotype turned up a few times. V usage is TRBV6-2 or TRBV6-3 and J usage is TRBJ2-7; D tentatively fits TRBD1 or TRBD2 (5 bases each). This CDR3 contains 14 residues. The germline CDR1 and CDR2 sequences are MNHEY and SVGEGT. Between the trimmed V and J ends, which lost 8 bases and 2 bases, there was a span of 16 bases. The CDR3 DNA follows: TGTGCCAGCGTCTCCAGGGACCATCCCTACGAGCAGTACTTC. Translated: CASVSRDHPYEQYF.

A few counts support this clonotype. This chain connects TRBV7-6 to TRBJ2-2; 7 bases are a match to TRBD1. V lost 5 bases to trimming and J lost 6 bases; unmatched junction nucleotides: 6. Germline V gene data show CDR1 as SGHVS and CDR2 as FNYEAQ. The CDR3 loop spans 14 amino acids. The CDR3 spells CASSRDREAGELFF. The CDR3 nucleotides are TGTGCCAGCAGCCGAGACAGGGAAGCCGGGGAGCTGTTTTTT.

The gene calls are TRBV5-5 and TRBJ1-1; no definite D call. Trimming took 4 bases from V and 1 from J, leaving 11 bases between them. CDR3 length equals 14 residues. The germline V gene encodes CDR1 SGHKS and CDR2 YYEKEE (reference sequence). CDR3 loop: CASSMVPGNTEAFF. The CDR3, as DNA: TGTGCCAGCAGCATGGTCCCAGGGAACACTGAAGCTTTCTTT.

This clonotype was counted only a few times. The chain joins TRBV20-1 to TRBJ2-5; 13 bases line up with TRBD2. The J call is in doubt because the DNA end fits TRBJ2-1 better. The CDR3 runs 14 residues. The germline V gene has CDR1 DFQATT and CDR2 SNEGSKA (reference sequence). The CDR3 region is CSAGGLAGVDEQFF. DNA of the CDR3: TGCAGTGCCGGAGGACTAGCGGGAGTGGATGAGCAGTTCTTC.

CDR3 amino acids: CASSQPGQVNEQYF. The DNA of the CDR3 is TGTGCCAGCAGTCAACCGGGACAGGTGAACGAGCAGTACTTC. This chain joins TRBV12-3 or TRBV12-4 and TRBJ2-7; TRBD1 matches at 8 bases. V shed 5 bases, J shed 5 bases, and the junction held 8 bases outside the gene matches. The CDR3 covers 14 residues.

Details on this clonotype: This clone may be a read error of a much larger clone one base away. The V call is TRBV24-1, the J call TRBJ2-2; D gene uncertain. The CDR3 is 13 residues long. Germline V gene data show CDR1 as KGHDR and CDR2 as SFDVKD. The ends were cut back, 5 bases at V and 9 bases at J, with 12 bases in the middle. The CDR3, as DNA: TGTGCCACCAGTGTTGGGGAACAGCGGGAGCTGTTTTTT. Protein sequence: CATSVGEQRELFF.

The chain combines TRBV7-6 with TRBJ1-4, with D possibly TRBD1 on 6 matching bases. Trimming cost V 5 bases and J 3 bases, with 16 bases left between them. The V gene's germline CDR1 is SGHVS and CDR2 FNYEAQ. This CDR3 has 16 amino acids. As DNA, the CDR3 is TGTGCCAGCAGCCCGAAACCCGGGACATCTAATGAAAAACTGTTTTTT. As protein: CASSPKPGTSNEKLFF.

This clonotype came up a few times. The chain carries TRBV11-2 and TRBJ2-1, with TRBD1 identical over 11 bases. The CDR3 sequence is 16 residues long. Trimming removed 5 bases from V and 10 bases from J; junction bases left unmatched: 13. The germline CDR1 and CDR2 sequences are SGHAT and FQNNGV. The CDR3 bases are TGTGCCAGCAGCCCTAACCGGGACAGGGGGTCGTGGGAGCAGTTCTTC. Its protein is CASSPNRDRGSWEQFF.

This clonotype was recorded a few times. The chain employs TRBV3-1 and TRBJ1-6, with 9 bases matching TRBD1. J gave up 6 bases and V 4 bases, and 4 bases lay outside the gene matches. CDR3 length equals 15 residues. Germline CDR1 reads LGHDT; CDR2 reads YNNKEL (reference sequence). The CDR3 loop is CASSRRQGGNSPLHF. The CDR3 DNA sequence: TGTGCCAGCAGCCGTCGACAGGGGGGTAATTCACCCCTCCACTTT.

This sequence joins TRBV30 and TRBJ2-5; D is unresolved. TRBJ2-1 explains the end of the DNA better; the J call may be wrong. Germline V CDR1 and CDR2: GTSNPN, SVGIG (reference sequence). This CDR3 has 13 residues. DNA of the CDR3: TGTGCCTGGAGACGGCCCAAAGGCAATGAGCAGTTCTTC. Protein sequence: CAWRRPKGNEQFF.

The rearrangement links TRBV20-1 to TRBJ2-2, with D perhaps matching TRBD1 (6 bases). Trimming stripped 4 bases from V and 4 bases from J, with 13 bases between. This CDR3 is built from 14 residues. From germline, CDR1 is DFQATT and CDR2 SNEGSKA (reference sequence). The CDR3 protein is CSAKTGRSTGELFF. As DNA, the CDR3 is TGCAGTGCTAAGACAGGTCGGAGCACCGGGGAGCTGTTTTTT.

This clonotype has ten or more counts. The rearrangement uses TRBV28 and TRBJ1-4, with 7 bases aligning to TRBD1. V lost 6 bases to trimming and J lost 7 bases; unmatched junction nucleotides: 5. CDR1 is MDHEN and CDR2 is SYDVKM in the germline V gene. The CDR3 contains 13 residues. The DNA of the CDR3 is TGTGCCAGCAGAACTACAGGGGTTGAAAAACTGTTTTTT. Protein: CASRTTGVEKLFF.

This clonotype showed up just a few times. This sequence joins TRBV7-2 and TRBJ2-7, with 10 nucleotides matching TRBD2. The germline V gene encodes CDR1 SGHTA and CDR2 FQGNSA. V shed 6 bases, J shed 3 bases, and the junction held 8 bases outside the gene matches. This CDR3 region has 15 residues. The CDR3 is CASSFSGRSDYEQYF. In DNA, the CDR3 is TGTGCCAGCAGTTTTAGCGGGAGGTCAGACTACGAGCAGTACTTC.